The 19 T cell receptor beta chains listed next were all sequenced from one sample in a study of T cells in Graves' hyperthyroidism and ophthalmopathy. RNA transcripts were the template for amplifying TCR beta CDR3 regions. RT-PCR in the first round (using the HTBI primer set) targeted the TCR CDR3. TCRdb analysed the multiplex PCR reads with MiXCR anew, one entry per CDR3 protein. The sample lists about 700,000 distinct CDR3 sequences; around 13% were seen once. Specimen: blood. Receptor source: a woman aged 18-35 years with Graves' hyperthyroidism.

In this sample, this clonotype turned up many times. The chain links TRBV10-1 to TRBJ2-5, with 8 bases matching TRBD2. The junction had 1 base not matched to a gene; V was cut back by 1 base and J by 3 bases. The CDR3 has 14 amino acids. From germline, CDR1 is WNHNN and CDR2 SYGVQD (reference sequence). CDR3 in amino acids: CASSELAGKETQYF. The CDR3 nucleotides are TGCGCCAGCAGTGAGTTAGCGGGAAAAGAGACCCAGTACTTC.

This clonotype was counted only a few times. DNA of the CDR3: TGTGCCAGCAGTTTCAGCCCCTTCGACAGAAGAGGCTACACCTTC. Encoded protein: CASSFSPFDRRGYTF. V is TRBV12-3 or TRBV12-4 and J is TRBJ1-2, with D possibly matching TRBD1 (5 bases). V was clipped by 3 bases and J by 8 bases, with 19 bases between them. The CDR3 is 15 amino acids.

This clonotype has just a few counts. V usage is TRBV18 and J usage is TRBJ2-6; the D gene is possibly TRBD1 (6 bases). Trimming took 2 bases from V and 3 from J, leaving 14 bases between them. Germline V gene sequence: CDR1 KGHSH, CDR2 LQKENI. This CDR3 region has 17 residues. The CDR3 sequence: CASSPTTGLGGANVLTF. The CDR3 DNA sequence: TGTGCCAGCTCACCAACAACAGGGTTAGGTGGGGCCAACGTCCTGACTTTC.

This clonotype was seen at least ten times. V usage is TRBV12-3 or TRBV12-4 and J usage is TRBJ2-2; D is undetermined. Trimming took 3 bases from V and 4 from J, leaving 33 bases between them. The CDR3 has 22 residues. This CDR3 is CASSLSRLGNRPTSHFTGELFF. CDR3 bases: TGTGCCAGCAGTTTGTCTCGACTGGGAAACAGACCTACTTCTCACTTCACCGGGGAGCTGTTTTTT.

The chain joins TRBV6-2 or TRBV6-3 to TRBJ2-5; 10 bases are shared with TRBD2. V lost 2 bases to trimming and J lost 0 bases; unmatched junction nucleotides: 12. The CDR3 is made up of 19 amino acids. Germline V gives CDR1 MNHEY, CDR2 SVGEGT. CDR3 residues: CASSYVAGGLGGHQETQYF. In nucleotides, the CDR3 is TGTGCCAGCAGTTACGTAGCGGGAGGTCTTGGGGGCCACCAAGAGACCCAGTACTTC.

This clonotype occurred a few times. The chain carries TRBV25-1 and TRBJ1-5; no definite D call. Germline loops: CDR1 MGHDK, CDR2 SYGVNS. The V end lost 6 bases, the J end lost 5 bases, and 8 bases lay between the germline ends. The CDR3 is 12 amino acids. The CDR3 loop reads CASSGWDQPQHF. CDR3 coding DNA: TGTGCCAGCAGCGGGTGGGATCAGCCCCAGCATTTT.

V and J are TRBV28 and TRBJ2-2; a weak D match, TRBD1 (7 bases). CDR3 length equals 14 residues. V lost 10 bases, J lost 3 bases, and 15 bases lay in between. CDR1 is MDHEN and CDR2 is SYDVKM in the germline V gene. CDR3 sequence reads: CATLQGGDTGELFF. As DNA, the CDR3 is TGTGCCACCCTCCAGGGGGGAGACACCGGGGAGCTGTTTTTT.

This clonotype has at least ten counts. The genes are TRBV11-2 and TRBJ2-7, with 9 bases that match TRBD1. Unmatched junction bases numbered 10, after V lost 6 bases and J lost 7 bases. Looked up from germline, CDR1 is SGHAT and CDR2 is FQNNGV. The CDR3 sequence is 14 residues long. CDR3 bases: TGTGCCAGCAGAACCGGGACAGGGTCAAGGGAGCAGTACTTC. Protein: CASRTGTGSREQYF. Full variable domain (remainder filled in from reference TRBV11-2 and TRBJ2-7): EAGVAQSPRYKIIEKRQSVAFWCNPISGHATLYWYQQILGQGPKLLIQFQNNGVVDDSQLPKDRFSAERLKGVDSTLKIQPAKLEDSAVYLCASRTGTGSREQYFGPGTRLTVT.

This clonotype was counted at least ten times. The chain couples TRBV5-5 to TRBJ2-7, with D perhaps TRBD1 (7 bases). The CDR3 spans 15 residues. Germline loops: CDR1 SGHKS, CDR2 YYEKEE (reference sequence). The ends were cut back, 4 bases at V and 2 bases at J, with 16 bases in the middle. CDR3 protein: CASSEGAGMAYEQYF. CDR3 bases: TGTGCCAGCAGCGAGGGGGCGGGGATGGCCTACGAGCAGTACTTC.

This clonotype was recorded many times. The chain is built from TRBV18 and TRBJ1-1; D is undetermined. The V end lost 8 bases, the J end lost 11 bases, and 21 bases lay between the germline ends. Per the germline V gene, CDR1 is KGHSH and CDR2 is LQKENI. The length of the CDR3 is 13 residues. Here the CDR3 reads CASRQTTAGEAFF. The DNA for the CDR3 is TGTGCCAGCCGCCAGACCACGGCGGGAGAGGCTTTCTTT.

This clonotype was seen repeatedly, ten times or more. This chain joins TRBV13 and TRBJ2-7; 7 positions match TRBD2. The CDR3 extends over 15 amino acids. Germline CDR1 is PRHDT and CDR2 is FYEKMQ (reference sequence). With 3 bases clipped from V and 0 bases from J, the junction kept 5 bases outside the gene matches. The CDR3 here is CASSLWRGSSYEQYF. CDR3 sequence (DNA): TGTGCCAGCAGCTTGTGGCGGGGGAGCTCCTACGAGCAGTACTTC.

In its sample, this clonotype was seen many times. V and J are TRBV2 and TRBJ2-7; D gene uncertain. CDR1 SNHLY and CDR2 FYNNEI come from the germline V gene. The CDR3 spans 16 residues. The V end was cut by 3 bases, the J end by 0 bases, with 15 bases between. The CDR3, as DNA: TGTGCCAGCAGTGACCCCCGGACGCCGACCTCCTACGAGCAGTACTTC. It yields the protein CASSDPRTPTSYEQYF.

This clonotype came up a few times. The CDR3 bases are TGTGCCAGTAGTATAGTTGATACCGGGACACTTGAGCAGTTCTTC. It translates to CASSIVDTGTLEQFF. J is TRBJ2-1 and V is TRBV19; D possibly corresponds to TRBD1 (6 bases). Trimming took off 1 base at V and 9 bases at J, with 16 bases between the two ends. This CDR3 region has 15 residues. The germline V gene has CDR1 LNHDA and CDR2 SQIVND (reference sequence).

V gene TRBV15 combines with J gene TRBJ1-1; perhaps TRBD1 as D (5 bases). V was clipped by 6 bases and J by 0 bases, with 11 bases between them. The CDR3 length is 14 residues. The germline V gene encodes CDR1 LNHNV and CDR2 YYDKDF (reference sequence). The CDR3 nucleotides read TGTGCCACCAGACAGGACTCTATGAACACTGAAGCTTTCTTT. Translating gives CATRQDSMNTEAFF.

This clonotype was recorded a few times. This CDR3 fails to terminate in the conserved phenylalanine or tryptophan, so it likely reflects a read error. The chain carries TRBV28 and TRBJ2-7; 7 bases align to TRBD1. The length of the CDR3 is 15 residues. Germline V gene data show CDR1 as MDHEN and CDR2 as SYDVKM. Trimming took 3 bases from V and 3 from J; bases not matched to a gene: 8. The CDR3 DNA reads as TGTGCCAGCAGTTTTTCGACAGGGCCTCACTACGAGCAGTACCTC. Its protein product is CASSFSTGPHYEQYL.

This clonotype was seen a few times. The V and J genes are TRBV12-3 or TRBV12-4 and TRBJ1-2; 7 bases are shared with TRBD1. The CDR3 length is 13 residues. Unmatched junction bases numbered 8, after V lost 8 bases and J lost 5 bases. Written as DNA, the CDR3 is TGTGCCAGCGGACTAGGGACAGAGTATGGCTACACCTTC. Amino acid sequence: CASGLGTEYGYTF.

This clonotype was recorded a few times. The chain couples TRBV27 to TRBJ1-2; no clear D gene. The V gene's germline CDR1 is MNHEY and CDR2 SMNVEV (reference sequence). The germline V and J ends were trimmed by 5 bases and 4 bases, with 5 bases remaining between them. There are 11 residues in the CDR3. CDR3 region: CASSNSYGYTF. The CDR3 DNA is TGTGCCAGCAGTAACAGCTATGGCTACACCTTC.

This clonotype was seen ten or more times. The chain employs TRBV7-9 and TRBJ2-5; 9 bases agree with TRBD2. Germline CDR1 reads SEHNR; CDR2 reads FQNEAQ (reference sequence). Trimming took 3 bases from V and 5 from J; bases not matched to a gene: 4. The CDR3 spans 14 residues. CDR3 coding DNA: TGTGCCAGCAGCTTTAGCGGGAGTTGGGAGACCCAGTACTTC. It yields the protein CASSFSGSWETQYF.

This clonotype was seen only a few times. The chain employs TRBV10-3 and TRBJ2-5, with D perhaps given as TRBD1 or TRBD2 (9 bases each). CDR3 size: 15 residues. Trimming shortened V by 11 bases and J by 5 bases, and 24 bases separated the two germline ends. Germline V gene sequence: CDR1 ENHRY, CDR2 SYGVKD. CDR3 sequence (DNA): TGTGCCGCCCAGCGGGGGGACAGGGAAACGGAGACCCAGTACTTC. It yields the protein CAAQRGDRETETQYF.